The next 18 T cell receptor beta chains were all read from a single sample in a study of metastatic and nonmetastatic thyroid tumors. TCRdb re-called the PCR reads with MiXCR. Among more than 20,000 clones listed, 20% to 30% were seen once. Thyroid surgery had not been preceded by any treatment in any patient. The material sequenced was tumor tissue. These receptor sequences come from a male donor with papillary thyroid cancer or a benign thyroid nodule (not recorded which). Some clones in this sample may be carry-over from other donors' samples.

This clone was counted ten times or more. V and J are TRBV5-1 and TRBJ2-2; 9 nucleotides agree with TRBD1. CDR3 length equals 16 residues. CDR1 is SGHRS, CDR2 YFSETQ, per germline. The V and J ends lost 4 bases and 2 bases, in that order; junction bases with no gene match: 6. The CDR3 coding sequence is TGCGCCAGCAGCCCACAGGGGGCAACTAACACCGGGGAGCTGTTTTTT. It yields the protein CASSPQGATNTGELFF.

This clone is a singleton in its sample. The CDR3 protein is CASSPRGTDTSSGANVLTF. Here the CDR3 DNA reads TGTGCCAGCAGCCCAAGGGGAACAGACACTAGCTCTGGGGCCAACGTCCTGACTTTC. The chain employs TRBV13 and TRBJ2-6; the D gene could be TRBD1 or TRBD2 (5 bases each). Per germline, CDR1 PRHDT and CDR2 FYEKMQ (reference sequence). This CDR3 region has 19 residues. V lost 5 bases and J lost 0, with 20 bases in between.

This clone is medium-sized (0.01 to 0.1%) in the sample. The V gene is TRBV7-9, the J gene TRBJ2-1; D remains unclear. There are 16 residues in the CDR3. CDR1 and CDR2 (germline): SEHNR, FQNEAQ (reference sequence). V shed 2 bases and J shed 2 bases, with 13 bases lying between them. DNA for the CDR3: TGTGCCAGCAGCTTAACCCCTAGTCCGCCCTACAATGAGCAGTTCTTC. It specifies CASSLTPSPPYNEQFF.

The chain couples TRBV5-1 to TRBJ2-7, with 9 bases aligning to TRBD1. V was pared by 7 bases and J by 3 bases, with 14 bases of the junction left unmatched. CDR1 and CDR2 from the germline V gene are SGHRS and YFSETQ. CDR3 length equals 16 residues. CDR3 residues: CASRLGTLTGGYEQYF. In DNA form, the CDR3 reads TGCGCCAGCCGATTGGGTACCTTGACAGGGGGCTACGAGCAGTACTTC.

Concerning this clone: A much bigger clone sits one base away, suggesting this may be a read error. CDR3 sequence: CASSSRRVQPRETQYF. The CDR3 DNA sequence: TGTGCCAGCAGCTCCCGCCGGGTTCAACCTCGGGAGACCCAGTACTTC. The V and J genes are TRBV28 and TRBJ2-5; no firm D call. With 6 bases removed from V and 5 bases from J, the gap between germline ends came to 22 bases. The CDR3 spans 16 residues. Germline V gene lookup returns CDR1 MDHEN and CDR2 SYDVKM.

Many counts were recorded for this clone. The V call is TRBV5-1, the J call TRBJ2-5, with D perhaps TRBD1 (6 bases). The CDR3 loop spans 16 amino acids. Between the trimmed V and J ends, which lost 4 bases and 6 bases, there was a span of 22 bases. The germline gives CDR1 SGHRS, CDR2 YFSETQ. Here the CDR3 reads CASSPTPGQESKTQYF. As DNA, the CDR3 is TGCGCCAGCAGCCCTACCCCGGGACAAGAATCAAAGACCCAGTACTTC.

This clone showed up many times. This rearrangement joins TRBV4-1 to TRBJ2-1; TRBD2 matches 10 bases. The CDR3 is made up of 17 amino acids. Trimming removed 0 bases from V and 4 bases from J; junction bases left unmatched: 6. Germline CDR1 reads MGHRA; CDR2 reads YSYEKL. CDR3 region: CASSQEPSGSLYNEQFF. CDR3 DNA: TGCGCCAGCAGCCAAGAGCCTAGCGGGAGTTTATACAATGAGCAGTTCTTC.

Regarding this clone: A read error may account for a junction end that differs from germline. The genes are TRBV11-2 and TRBJ2-1; D gene uncertain. There are 15 residues in the CDR3. The germline gives CDR1 SGHAT, CDR2 FQNNGV. CDR3 sequence: CASSSPAGWYNEQLF. DNA for the CDR3: TGTGCCAGCAGCTCCCCCGCCGGTTGGTACAATGAGCAGCTCTTC.

The chain combines TRBV6-2 or TRBV6-3 with TRBJ2-3, with 7 nucleotides matching TRBD1. Germline V gene lookup returns CDR1 MNHEY and CDR2 SVGEGT. Losses at the gene ends were 2 bases for V and 5 bases for J; bases not matched to a gene: 7. The CDR3 loop spans 15 amino acids. CDR3 coding DNA: TGTGCCAGCAGTTACACCGGGACAGTGTTAGATACGCAGTATTTT. This sequence encodes CASSYTGTVLDTQYF.

This clone was detected ten times or more. V gene TRBV19 combines with J gene TRBJ1-4, with 8 positions matching TRBD1. The V segment lost 7 bases and the J segment 5 bases; nucleotides outside the gene matches: 6. This CDR3 is 14 amino acids long. Per germline, CDR1 LNHDA and CDR2 SQIVND (reference sequence). The DNA of the CDR3 is TGTGCCAGTACCTTGACAGGGGTAAATGAAAAACTGTTTTTT. Encoded protein: CASTLTGVNEKLFF.

In this sample, this clone is medium-sized. The chain couples TRBV10-1 to TRBJ2-1, with a possible D match to TRBD2 (6 bases). CDR3 length: 17 amino acids. CDR1 and CDR2 (germline): WNHNN, SYGVQD (reference sequence). V dropped 6 bases and J dropped 2 bases, with 20 bases sitting between them. The CDR3 nucleotides read TGCGCCAGCAGGGGAGCAGGGTTGGCGGGAACCTACAATGAGCAGTTCTTC. Residues: CASRGAGLAGTYNEQFF.

Only a few counts were recorded for this clone. This chain connects TRBV6-1 to TRBJ1-1; D call uncertain. Germline V gene sequence: CDR1 MNHNS, CDR2 SASEGT. The CDR3 contains 12 residues. Trimming took off 6 bases at V and 4 bases at J, with 9 bases between the two ends. CDR3 region: CASSQGLTEAFF. In DNA, the CDR3 is TGTGCCAGCAGCCAAGGGCTCACTGAAGCTTTCTTT.

This clone showed up many times. Mismatch with germline at one junction end may stem from a read error. The chain has TRBV6-2 or TRBV6-3 and TRBJ2-5; 9 nucleotides agree with TRBD2. This CDR3 is 17 amino acids long. Germline CDR1 reads MNHEY; CDR2 reads SVGEGT. In DNA, the CDR3 is TGTGTCAGCAGCCAGGGAGTTCTAGCGGGGTCCCAAGAGACCCAGTACTTC. It specifies CVSSQGVLAGSQETQYF.

Of note for this clone: Sequence at one end of the junction differs from germline and may be a read error. The chain links TRBV7-9 to TRBJ2-7, with D tentatively TRBD1 or TRBD2 (5 bases each). Germline V gene lookup returns CDR1 SEHNR and CDR2 FQNEAQ (reference sequence). The CDR3 is 15 amino acids. CDR3 nucleotides: TGTGCCAGCAGTGCCACCGGGACCGTGGGTTACGAGCAATACTTC. It is translated as CASSATGTVGYEQYF.

This clone was detected only a few times. This may come from a read error, since a much larger clone is one base off. The V gene is TRBV29-1, the J gene TRBJ1-1; TRBD1 agrees at 7 bases. From germline, CDR1 is SQVTM and CDR2 ANQGSEA. CDR3 length: 13 amino acids. The CDR3 DNA reads TGCAGCGGTAACAGGGGTGAGGGCACTGAATCTTTCTTT. This gives the protein CSGNRGEGTESFF.

In its sample, this clone was seen a few times. J is TRBJ2-5 and V is TRBV28; D gene unclear. V was shortened by 7 bases and J by 4 bases, with 25 bases between the two germline ends. CDR3 length: 17 residues. The germline gives CDR1 MDHEN, CDR2 SYDVKM. The CDR3 DNA reads TGTGCCAGCACCGAGGCGGTAAGGTACTCAAAGGGAGAGACCCAGTACTTC. This gives the protein CASTEAVRYSKGETQYF. Variable domain in full (rest from reference TRBV28 and TRBJ2-5): DVKVTQSSRYLVKRTGEKVFLECVQDMDHENMFWYRQDPGLGLRLIYFSYDVKMKEKGDIPEGYSVSREKKERFSLILESASTNQTSMYLCASTEAVRYSKGETQYFGPGTRLLVL.

There are many counts of this clone. A much larger clonotype is one base distant, so this may be a read error. The CDR3 region is CASSYQSGGRGGYEQYF. The CDR3 region has the DNA TGTGCCAGCAGTTACCAATCAGGGGGTCGCGGGGGGTACGAGCAGTACTTC. This chain connects TRBV6-5 to TRBJ2-7; weak D call: TRBD2 (8 bases). Germline CDR1 and CDR2: MNHEY and SVGAGI. The CDR3 spans 17 residues. Trimming cost V 2 bases and J 4 bases, with 21 bases left between them.

Many counts were recorded for this clone. The chain recombines TRBV5-1 with TRBJ1-2, with 10 nucleotides matching TRBD1. J lost 4 bases, V lost 4 bases, and 4 bases had no gene match. Germline V lookup: CDR1 SGHRS, CDR2 YFSETQ. This CDR3 has 14 residues. The CDR3 region has the DNA TGCGCCAGCAGCCCGGGACAGGGGACCTATGGCTACACCTTC. Its protein product is CASSPGQGTYGYTF.